This T cell receptor (beta chain) stems from a study of blood T cell repertoires in COVID-19. Study-level information: COVID-19 samples collected from the United States, Italy and Spain covered acute and convalescent phases.

Profiled with immunoSEQ multiplex PCR; TCRdb holds only in-frame clones, not every one. In the table there are over 200,000 clones, around 90% of which are singletons. Unmatched junction bases numbered 7, after V lost 4 bases and J lost 1 base. The CDR3 covers 15 residues. CDR1 and CDR2 (germline): SGDLS, YYNGEE. V is TRBV9 and J is TRBJ1-1; 7 bases map to TRBD1. This TCR was sampled from a woman aged 25 to 39 who had been exposed to COVID-19. Sample: PBMCs or T cells enriched from blood (not recorded which). CDR3 amino acids: CASSPIGQANTEAFF. In DNA form, the CDR3 reads TGTGCCAGCAGCCCTATTGGACAGGCGAACACTGAAGCTTTCTTT.